The next 5 T cell receptor beta chains were all read from a single sample in a study of T-cell memory formation after mild COVID-19. Each CDR3 protein is one row after TCRdb ran MiXCR on the 5' RACE reads. Of a few hundred thousand distinct CDR3 sequences listed, roughly 20% were seen once; the top ten hold roughly an eighth. Sequences were obtained from PBMCs or a T cell subset sorted from them (not recorded which). These receptors originate from an adult woman who had mild COVID-19 (a few samples of this study predate the infection). Cell type and time point are not known.

This clonotype was observed many times. V gene TRBV7-2 combines with J gene TRBJ1-1, with D uncertain. Trimming left V 5 bases short and J 1 base short, with 8 bases between. This CDR3 is built from 13 residues. Germline lookup yields CDR1 SGHTA and CDR2 FQGNSA. The CDR3 reads CASSSWGNTEAFF. CDR3 sequence (DNA): TGTGCCAGCAGCAGCTGGGGGAACACTGAAGCTTTCTTT.

The genes are TRBV28 and TRBJ2-4; TRBD2 matches at 7 bases. V was clipped by 5 bases and J by 10 bases; unmatched bases: 8. Germline V gene lookup returns CDR1 MDHEN and CDR2 SYDVKM. The CDR3 has 13 amino acids. CDR3 amino acids: CASSPTPGGIQYF. The DNA of the CDR3 is TGTGCCAGCAGTCCAACCCCGGGGGGAATTCAGTACTTC.

Only a few counts were recorded for this clonotype. This rearrangement joins TRBV27 to TRBJ1-4; 7 positions match TRBD1. The CDR3 has 14 residues. Germline assignment: CDR1 MNHEY and CDR2 SMNVEV (reference sequence). The J segment lost 7 bases and the V segment lost 5 bases, leaving 7 bases of the junction unmatched. The CDR3 sequence: CASSPWTGAEKLFF. The CDR3 nucleotides read TGTGCCAGCAGTCCTTGGACAGGAGCTGAAAAACTGTTTTTT.

This sequence joins TRBV20-1 and TRBJ2-7, with D perhaps TRBD1 (6 bases). Germline V gene data show CDR1 as DFQATT and CDR2 as SNEGSKA (reference sequence). The CDR3 loop spans 16 amino acids. V was clipped by 3 bases and J by 4 bases, with 22 bases between them. The CDR3 DNA reads as TGCAGTGCTAGTCCGACAGGAGAATTGTCTGGTTACGAGCAGTACTTC. It translates to CSASPTGELSGYEQYF.

This clonotype appeared a few times. The chain recombines TRBV5-1 with TRBJ2-5; 11 bases align to TRBD2. Germline trimming cut 0 bases from V and 2 bases from J; bases unmatched to any gene: 6. Germline lookup yields CDR1 SGHRS and CDR2 YFSETQ. The CDR3 runs 17 residues. For the CDR3, the DNA is TGCGCCAGCAGCTTGGCCCTAGCGGGGGGTCCACAAGAGACCCAGTACTTC. Translated, it gives CASSLALAGGPQETQYF.